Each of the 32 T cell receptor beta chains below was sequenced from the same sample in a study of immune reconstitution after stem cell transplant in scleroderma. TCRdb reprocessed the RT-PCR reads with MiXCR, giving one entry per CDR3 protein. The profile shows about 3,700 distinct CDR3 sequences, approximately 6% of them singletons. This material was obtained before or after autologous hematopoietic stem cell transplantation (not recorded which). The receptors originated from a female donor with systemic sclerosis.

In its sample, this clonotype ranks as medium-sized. CDR3 sequence (DNA): TGTGCCAGCAGTTTTATGCCAGATACGCAGTATTTT. Protein product: CASSFMPDTQYF. V usage is TRBV12-3 or TRBV12-4 and J usage is TRBJ2-3, with D unresolved. The ends were cut back, 3 bases at V and 4 bases at J, with 5 bases in the middle. CDR3 length: 12 amino acids.

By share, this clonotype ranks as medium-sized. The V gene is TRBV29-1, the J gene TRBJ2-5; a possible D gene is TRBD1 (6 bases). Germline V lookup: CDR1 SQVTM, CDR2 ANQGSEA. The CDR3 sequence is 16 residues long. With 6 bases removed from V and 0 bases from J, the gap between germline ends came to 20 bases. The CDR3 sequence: CSVERFDRWDQETQYF. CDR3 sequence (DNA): TGCAGCGTGGAACGCTTCGACAGGTGGGACCAAGAGACCCAGTACTTC.

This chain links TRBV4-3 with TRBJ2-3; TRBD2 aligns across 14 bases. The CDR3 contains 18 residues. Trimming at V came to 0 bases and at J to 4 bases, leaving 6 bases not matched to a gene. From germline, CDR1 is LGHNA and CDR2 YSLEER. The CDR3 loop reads CASSQDGGTSGSPDTQYF. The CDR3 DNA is TGCGCCAGCAGCCAAGATGGGGGGACTAGCGGGAGTCCAGATACGCAGTATTTT.

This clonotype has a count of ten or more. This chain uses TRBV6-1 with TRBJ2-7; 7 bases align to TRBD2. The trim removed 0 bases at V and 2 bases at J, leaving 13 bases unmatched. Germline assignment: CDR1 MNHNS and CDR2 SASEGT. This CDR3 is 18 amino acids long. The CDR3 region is CASSEAWLAGPPAYEQYF. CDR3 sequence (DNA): TGTGCCAGCAGTGAAGCGTGGTTAGCGGGTCCCCCCGCCTACGAGCAGTACTTC.

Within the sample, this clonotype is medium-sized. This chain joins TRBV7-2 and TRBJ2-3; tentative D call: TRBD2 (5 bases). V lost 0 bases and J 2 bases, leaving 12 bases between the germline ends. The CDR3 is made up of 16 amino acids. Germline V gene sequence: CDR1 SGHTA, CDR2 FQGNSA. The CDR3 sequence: CASSLARARYTDTQYF. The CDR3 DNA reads TGTGCCAGCAGCTTAGCGCGGGCCAGGTACACAGATACGCAGTATTTT.

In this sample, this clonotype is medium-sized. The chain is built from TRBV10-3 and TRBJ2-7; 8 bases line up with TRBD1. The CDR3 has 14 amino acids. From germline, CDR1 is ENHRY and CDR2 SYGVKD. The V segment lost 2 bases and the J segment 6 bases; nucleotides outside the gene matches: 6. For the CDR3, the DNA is TGTGCCATCAGTGAGGGACAGGGTATAGCCGAGCAGTACTTC. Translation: CAISEGQGIAEQYF.

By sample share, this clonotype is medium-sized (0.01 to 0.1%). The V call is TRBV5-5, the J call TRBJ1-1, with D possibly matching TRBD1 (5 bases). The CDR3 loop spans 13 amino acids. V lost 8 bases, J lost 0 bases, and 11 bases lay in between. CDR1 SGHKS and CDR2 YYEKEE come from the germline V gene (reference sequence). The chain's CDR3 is CARDRQLNTEAFF. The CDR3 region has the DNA TGTGCCAGAGATCGACAGTTGAACACTGAAGCTTTCTTT.

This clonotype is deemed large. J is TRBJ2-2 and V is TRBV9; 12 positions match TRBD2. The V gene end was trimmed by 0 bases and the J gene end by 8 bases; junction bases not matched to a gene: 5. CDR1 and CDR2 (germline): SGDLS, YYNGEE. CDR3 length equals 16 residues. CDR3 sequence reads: CASSVGTSGNSGELFF. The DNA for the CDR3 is TGTGCCAGCAGCGTAGGGACTAGCGGGAATTCTGGGGAGCTGTTTTTT.

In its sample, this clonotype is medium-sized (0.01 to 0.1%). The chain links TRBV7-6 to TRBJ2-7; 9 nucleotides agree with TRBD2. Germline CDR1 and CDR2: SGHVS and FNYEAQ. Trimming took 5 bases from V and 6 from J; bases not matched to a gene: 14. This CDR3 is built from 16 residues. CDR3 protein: CASSLTLAGVFTEQYF. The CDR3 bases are TGTGCCAGCAGCCTAACCTTAGCGGGAGTTTTCACCGAGCAGTACTTC.

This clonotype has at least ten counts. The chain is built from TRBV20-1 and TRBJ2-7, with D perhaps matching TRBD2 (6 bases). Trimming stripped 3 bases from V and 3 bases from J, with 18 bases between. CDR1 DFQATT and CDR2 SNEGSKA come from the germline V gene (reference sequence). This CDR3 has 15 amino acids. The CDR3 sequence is CSARTGTATYYEQYF. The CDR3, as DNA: TGCAGTGCTAGGACTGGGACTGCCACTTACTACGAGCAGTACTTC.

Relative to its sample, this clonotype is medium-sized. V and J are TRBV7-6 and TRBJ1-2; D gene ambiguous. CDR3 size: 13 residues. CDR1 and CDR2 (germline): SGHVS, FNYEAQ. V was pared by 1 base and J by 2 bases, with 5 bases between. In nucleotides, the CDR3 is TGTGCCAGCAGCTTAGAAGGAAACTATGGCTACACCTTC. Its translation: CASSLEGNYGYTF.

The CDR3 DNA follows: TGTGCCAGCAGCTTAGAAGTCGGTTGGGGGGCATATTACTCCGGGGAGCTGTTTTTT. Protein: CASSLEVGWGAYYSGELFF. V gene TRBV7-2 combines with J gene TRBJ2-2, with D perhaps given as TRBD1 or TRBD2 (6 bases each). The CDR3 contains 19 residues. Per germline, CDR1 SGHTA and CDR2 FQGNSA. Trimming took off 1 base at V and 6 bases at J, with 24 bases between the two ends. The full variable domain, its missing parts supplied by reference TRBV7-2 and TRBJ2-2, is GAGVSQSPSNKVTEKGKDVELRCDPISGHTALYWYRQSLGQGLEFLIYFQGNSAPDKSGLPSDRFSAERTGGSVSTLTIQRTQQEDSAVYLCASSLEVGWGAYYSGELFFGEGSRLTVL.

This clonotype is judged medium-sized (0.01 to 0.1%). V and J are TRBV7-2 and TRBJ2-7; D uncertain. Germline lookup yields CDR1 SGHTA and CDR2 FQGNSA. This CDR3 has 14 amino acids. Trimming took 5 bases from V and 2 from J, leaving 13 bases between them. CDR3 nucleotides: TGTGCCAGCAGCCCTACTTTCCAGACCTACGAGCAGTACTTC. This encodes CASSPTFQTYEQYF.

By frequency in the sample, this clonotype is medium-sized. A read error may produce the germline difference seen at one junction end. In nucleotides, the CDR3 is TGCGCCAGCAGTTTGGACGGCCCTTATTATGGCTACACCTTC. Encoded protein: CASSLDGPYYGYTF. This chain joins TRBV5-1 and TRBJ1-2; D uncertain. The CDR3 consists of 14 residues. CDR1 and CDR2 from the germline V gene are SGHRS and YFSETQ.

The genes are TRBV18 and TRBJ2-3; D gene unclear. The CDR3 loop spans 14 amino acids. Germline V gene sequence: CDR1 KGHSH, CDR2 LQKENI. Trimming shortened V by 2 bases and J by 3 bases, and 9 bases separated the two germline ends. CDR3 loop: CASSPLAETDTQYF. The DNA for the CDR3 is TGTGCCAGCTCACCATTAGCTGAAACAGATACGCAGTATTTT.

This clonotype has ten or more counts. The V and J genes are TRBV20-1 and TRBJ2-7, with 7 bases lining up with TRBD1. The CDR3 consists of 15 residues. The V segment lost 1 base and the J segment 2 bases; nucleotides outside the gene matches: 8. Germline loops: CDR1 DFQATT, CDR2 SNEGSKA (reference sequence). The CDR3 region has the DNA TGCAGTGCTAGAGGCGCTTGGGACAGACCCTACGAGCAGTACTTC. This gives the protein CSARGAWDRPYEQYF.

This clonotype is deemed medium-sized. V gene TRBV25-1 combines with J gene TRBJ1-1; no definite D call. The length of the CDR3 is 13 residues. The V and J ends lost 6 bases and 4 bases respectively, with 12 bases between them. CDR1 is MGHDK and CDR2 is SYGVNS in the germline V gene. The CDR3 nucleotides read TGTGCCAGCAGGGTTGGAGTAACCACTGAAGCTTTCTTT. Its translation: CASRVGVTTEAFF.

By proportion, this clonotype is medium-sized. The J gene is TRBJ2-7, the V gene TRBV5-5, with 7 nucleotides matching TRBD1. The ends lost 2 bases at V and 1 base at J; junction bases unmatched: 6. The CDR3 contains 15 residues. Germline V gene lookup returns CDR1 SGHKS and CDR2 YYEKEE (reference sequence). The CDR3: CASSLPGTESYEQYF. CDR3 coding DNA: TGTGCCAGCAGCTTACCCGGGACAGAATCCTACGAGCAGTACTTC.

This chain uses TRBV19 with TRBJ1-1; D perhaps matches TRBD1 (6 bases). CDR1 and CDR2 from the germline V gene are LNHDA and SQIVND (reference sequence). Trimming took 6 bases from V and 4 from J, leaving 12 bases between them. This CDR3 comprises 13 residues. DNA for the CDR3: TGTGCCAGTAGGCGGAGGGGGGGCACTGAAGCTTTCTTT. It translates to CASRRRGGTEAFF.

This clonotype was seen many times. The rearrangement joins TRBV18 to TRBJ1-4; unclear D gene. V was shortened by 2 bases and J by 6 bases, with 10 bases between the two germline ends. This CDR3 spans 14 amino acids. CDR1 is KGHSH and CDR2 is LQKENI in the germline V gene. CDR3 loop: CASSPTPDDEKLFF. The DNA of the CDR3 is TGTGCCAGCTCACCAACACCGGACGATGAAAAACTGTTTTTT. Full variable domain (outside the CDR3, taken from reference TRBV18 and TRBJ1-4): NAGVMQNPRHLVRRRGQEARLRCSPMKGHSHVYWYRQLPEEGLKFMVYLQKENIIDESGMPKERFSAEFPKEGPSILRIQQVVRGDSAAYFCASSPTPDDEKLFFGSGTQLSVL.

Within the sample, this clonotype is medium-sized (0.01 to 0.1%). CDR3 DNA sequence: TGTGCCAGCAGTCCCCGCCGAAGGGATCGAGGCTACACCTTC. Amino acid sequence: CASSPRRRDRGYTF. The V gene is TRBV28, the J gene TRBJ1-2, with D unclear. The CDR3 spans 14 residues. CDR1 is MDHEN, CDR2 SYDVKM, per germline. V shed 5 bases and J shed 8 bases, with 18 bases lying between them.

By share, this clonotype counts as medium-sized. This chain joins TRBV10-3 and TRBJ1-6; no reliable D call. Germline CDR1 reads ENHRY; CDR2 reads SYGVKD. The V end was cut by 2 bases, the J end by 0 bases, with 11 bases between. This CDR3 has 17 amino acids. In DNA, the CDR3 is TGTGCCATCAGTGAGGTTGAGGGAAGCTCCTATAATTCACCCCTCCACTTT. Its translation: CAISEVEGSSYNSPLHF.

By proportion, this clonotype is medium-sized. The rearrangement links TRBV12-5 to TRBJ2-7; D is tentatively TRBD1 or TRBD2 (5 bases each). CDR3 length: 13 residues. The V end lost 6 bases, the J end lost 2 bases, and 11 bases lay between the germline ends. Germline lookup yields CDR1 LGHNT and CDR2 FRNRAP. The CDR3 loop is CASGGTDTYEQYF. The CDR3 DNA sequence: TGTGCTAGTGGAGGGACGGATACCTACGAGCAGTACTTC.

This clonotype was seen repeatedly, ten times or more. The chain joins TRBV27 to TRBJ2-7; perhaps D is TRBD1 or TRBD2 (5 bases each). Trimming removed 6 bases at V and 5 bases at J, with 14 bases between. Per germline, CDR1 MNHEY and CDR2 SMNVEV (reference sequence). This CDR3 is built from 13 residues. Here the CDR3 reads CASRNLGTNEQYF. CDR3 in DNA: TGTGCCAGCAGAAACCTCGGGACGAACGAGCAGTACTTC.

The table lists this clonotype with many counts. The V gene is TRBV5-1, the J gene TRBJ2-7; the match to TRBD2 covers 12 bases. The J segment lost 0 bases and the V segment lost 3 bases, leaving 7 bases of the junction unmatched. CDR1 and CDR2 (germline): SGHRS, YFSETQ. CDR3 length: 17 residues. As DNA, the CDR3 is TGCGCCAGCAGCTCTGGACTAGCGGGACTGTTCTCCTACGAGCAGTACTTC. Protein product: CASSSGLAGLFSYEQYF.

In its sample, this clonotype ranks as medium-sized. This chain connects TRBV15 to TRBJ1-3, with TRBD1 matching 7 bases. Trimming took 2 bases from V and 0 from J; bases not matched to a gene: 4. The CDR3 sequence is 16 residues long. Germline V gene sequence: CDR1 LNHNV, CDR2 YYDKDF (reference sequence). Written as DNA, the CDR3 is TGTGCCACCAGCAGACAGGGGGGCCACTCTGGAAACACCATATATTTT. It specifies CATSRQGGHSGNTIYF.

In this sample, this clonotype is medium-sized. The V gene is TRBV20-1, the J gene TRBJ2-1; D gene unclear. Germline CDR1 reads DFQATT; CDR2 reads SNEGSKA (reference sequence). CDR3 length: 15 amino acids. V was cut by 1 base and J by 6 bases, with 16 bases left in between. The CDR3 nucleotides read TGCAGTGCTAGAGGGCCCGGGTGGGGTACCAATGAGCAGTTCTTC. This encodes CSARGPGWGTNEQFF.

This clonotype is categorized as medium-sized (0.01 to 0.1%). CDR3 sequence: CASSPLGTPNNEQFF. The CDR3 DNA sequence: TGCGCCAGCTCCCCACTAGGGACTCCAAACAATGAGCAGTTCTTC. The chain has TRBV5-1 and TRBJ2-1; D possibly corresponds to TRBD2 (6 bases). In germline, CDR1 is SGHRS, CDR2 YFSETQ. With 7 bases removed from V and 5 bases from J, the gap between germline ends came to 19 bases. The CDR3 covers 15 residues.

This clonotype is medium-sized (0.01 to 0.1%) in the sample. This CDR3 reads CSTLAGISNEQFF. As DNA, the CDR3 is TGCAGCACCCTAGCGGGAATCTCCAATGAGCAGTTCTTC. The chain links TRBV20-1 to TRBJ2-1, with 9 bases matching TRBD2. The CDR3 totals 13 residues. In germline, CDR1 is DFQATT, CDR2 SNEGSKA (reference sequence).

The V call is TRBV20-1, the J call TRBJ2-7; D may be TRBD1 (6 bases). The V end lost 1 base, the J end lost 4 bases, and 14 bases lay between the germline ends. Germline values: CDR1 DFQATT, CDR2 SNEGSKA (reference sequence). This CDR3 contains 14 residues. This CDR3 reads CSARGGVRGYEQYF. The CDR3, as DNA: TGCAGTGCTAGAGGAGGAGTCAGGGGTTACGAGCAGTACTTC.

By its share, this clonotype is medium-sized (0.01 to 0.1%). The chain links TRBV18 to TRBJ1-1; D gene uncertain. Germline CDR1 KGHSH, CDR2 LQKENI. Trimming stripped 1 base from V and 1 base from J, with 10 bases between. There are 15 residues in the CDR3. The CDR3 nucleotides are TGTGCCAGCTCACCACGTGGCAGCGAGAACACTGAAGCTTTCTTT. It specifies CASSPRGSENTEAFF.

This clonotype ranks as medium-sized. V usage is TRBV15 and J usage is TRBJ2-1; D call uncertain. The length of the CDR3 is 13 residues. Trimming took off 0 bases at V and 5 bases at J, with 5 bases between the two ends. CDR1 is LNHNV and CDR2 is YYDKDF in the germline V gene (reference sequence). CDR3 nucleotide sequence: TGTGCCACCAGCAGAGATGAAAACAATGAGCAGTTCTTC. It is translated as CATSRDENNEQFF.